This is a list of T cell receptor beta chains from one sample in a study of PD-L1 blockade in urothelial cancer. Repertoires were generated with immunoSEQ multiplex PCR, while TCRdb's copy carries only in-frame clones and drops some. Among around 100,000 clones, more than 75% were seen once, and the ten largest hold about 2%. Sequenced here: PBMCs, sampled around atezolizumab (anti-PD-L1) treatment. These receptors came from a man between 60 and 75 years old with urothelial cancer. The CDR3 runs from the conserved cysteine through the conserved F or W.

v_gene: TRBV27
j_gene: TRBJ2-3
CDR3aa: CASSLGTGQGIDTQYF

v_gene: TRBV7-9
j_gene: TRBJ2-7
CDR3aa: CASSLDGTSFEQYF

v_gene: TRBV15
j_gene: TRBJ2-3
CDR3aa: CATSRGVGAAGAQYF

v_gene: TRBV11-3
j_gene: TRBJ1-6
CDR3aa: CASSQPRGSGNSPLHF

v_gene: TRBV6-5
j_gene: TRBJ2-2
CDR3aa: CASRKQTYTGELFF

v_gene: TRBV7-9
j_gene: TRBJ2-2
CDR3aa: CASSLAEATGELFF

v_gene: TRBV19
j_gene: TRBJ2-2
CDR3aa: CASSISETGELFF

v_gene: TRBV7-9
j_gene: TRBJ1-3
CDR3aa: CASSPSVF

v_gene: TRBV5-1
j_gene: TRBJ1-5
CDR3aa: CASSPHTNTETHQPQHF

v_gene: TRBV15
j_gene: TRBJ2-1
CDR3aa: CGVGIAAGGHNEQFF

v_gene: TRBV28
j_gene: TRBJ1-5
CDR3aa: CASTQSNQPQHF

v_gene: TRBV18
j_gene: TRBJ1-1
CDR3aa: CASSRQGDGGGNTEAFF

v_gene: TRBV6-1
j_gene: TRBJ2-7
CDR3aa: CASSWDISEQYF

v_gene: TRBV28
j_gene: TRBJ2-7
CDR3aa: CASSLGPYYEQYF

v_gene: TRBV7-6
j_gene: TRBJ1-2
CDR3aa: CASSLAVESYGYTF

v_gene: TRBV4-2
j_gene: TRBJ2-1
CDR3aa: CASSPSGTSGTVWGNEQFF

v_gene: TRBV7-2
j_gene: TRBJ2-5
CDR3aa: CASSLGTSGGETQYF

v_gene: TRBV5-6
j_gene: TRBJ2-3
CDR3aa: CASSLRDRGRADTQYF

v_gene: TRBV2
j_gene: TRBJ2-4
CDR3aa: CASREGGAGKNIQYF

v_gene: TRBV7-3
j_gene: TRBJ2-2
CDR3aa: CASSSQGGTGGELFF

v_gene: TRBV14
j_gene: TRBJ1-5
CDR3aa: CASSLRDQPQHF

v_gene: TRBV19
j_gene: TRBJ2-5
CDR3aa: CASSIGGLAEQETQYF

v_gene: TRBV10-3
j_gene: TRBJ2-1
CDR3aa: CAIRNFRDRGRGEQFF